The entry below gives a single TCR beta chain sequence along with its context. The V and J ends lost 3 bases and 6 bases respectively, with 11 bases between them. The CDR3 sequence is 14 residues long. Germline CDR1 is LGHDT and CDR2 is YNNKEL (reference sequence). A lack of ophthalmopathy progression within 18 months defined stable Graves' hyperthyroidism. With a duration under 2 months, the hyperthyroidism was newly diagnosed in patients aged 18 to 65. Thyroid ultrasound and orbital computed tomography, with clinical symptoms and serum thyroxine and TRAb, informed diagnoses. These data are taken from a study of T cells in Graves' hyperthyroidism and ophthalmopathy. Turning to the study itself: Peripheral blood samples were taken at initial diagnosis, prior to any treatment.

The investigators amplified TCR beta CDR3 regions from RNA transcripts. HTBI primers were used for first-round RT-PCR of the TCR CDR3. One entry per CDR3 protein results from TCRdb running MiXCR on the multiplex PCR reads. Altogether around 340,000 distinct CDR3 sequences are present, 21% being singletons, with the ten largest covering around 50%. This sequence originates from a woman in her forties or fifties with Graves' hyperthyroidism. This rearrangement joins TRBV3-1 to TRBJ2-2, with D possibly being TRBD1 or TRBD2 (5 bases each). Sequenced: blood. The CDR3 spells CASSQGTWSGELFF. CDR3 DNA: TGTGCCAGCAGCCAGGGGACCTGGTCCGGGGAGCTGTTTTTT.